These 24 T cell receptor beta chains were sequenced from one sample in a study of control samples from healthy donors and cancer patients. TCRdb's table, derived via immunoSEQ multiplex PCR, lists solely in-frame clones and lacks some. The sample has around 100,000 clones; roughly 87% are singletons. The sample consisted of blood. These receptor sequences come from a woman aged 50 to 60 in good health.

The sample holds one count of this clone. The chain combines TRBV4-1 with TRBJ2-3; 10 bases match TRBD2. CDR3 size: 18 residues. Losses at the gene ends were 0 bases for V and 4 bases for J; bases not matched to a gene: 10. Germline loops: CDR1 MGHRA, CDR2 YSYEKL. The CDR3 loop is CASSQEVRPSGGPDTQYF. The DNA of the CDR3 is TGCGCCAGCAGCCAAGAGGTGCGGCCTAGCGGGGGACCAGATACGCAGTATTTT.

The CDR3 loop is CASSFSLLAGRSTDTQYF. CDR3 in DNA: TGTGCCAGCAGTTTCTCTCTTTTAGCGGGAAGGTCCACAGATACGCAGTATTTT. This chain connects TRBV27 to TRBJ2-3, with 8 nucleotides matching TRBD2. CDR3 length: 18 amino acids. Germline loops: CDR1 MNHEY, CDR2 SMNVEV (reference sequence). Germline trimming cut 3 bases from V and 2 bases from J; bases unmatched to any gene: 13.

The chain recombines TRBV13 with TRBJ1-2; D may be TRBD1 (6 bases). The CDR3 is made up of 15 amino acids. V lost 5 bases and J 0 bases, leaving 13 bases between the germline ends. The V gene's germline CDR1 is PRHDT and CDR2 FYEKMQ (reference sequence). DNA for the CDR3: TGTGCCAGCAGCCGAAACAGGGTCTCTAACTATGGCTACACCTTC. Translation gives CASSRNRVSNYGYTF.

The genes are TRBV15 and TRBJ2-4; 7 bases are shared with TRBD1. Germline loops: CDR1 LNHNV, CDR2 YYDKDF (reference sequence). The ends lost 5 bases at V and 8 bases at J; junction bases unmatched: 6. This CDR3 region has 13 residues. CDR3 sequence reads: CATSRQGGDIQYF. The CDR3 DNA follows: TGTGCCACCAGCCGACAGGGTGGGGACATTCAGTACTTC.

J is TRBJ1-6 and V is TRBV6-4, with D hard to call. With 0 bases removed from V and 14 bases from J, the gap between germline ends came to 14 bases. CDR3 length equals 14 residues. Looked up from germline, CDR1 is MRHNA and CDR2 is SNTAGT. The CDR3 sequence: CASSDSEGGPALHF. The CDR3 DNA follows: TGTGCCAGCAGTGACTCGGAAGGTGGGCCGGCCCTCCACTTT.

The chain couples TRBV2 to TRBJ2-1, with 14 bases aligning to TRBD2. V dropped 3 bases and J dropped 0; count of bases not matched to a gene: 7. This CDR3 is 19 amino acids long. CDR1 is SNHLY and CDR2 is FYNNEI in the germline V gene. The CDR3 nucleotides read TGTGCCAGCAGTGACCTGAAGACTAGCGGGAGGGTCTCCTACAATGAGCAGTTCTTC. Translation gives CASSDLKTSGRVSYNEQFF.

The chain couples TRBV14 to TRBJ1-1; D is ambiguous. Trimming cost V 4 bases and J 5 bases, with 11 bases left between them. Per the germline V gene, CDR1 is SGHDN and CDR2 is FVKESK. The CDR3 loop spans 13 amino acids. In DNA form, the CDR3 reads TGTGCCAGCAGCCTGGGGATATTGACTGAAGCTTTCTTT. Translating it yields CASSLGILTEAFF.

The genes are TRBV6-5 and TRBJ1-3; D is uncertain. CDR1 and CDR2 (germline): MNHEY, SVGAGI. V was shortened by 5 bases and J by 0 bases, with 8 bases between the two germline ends. The CDR3 is 14 amino acids. The DNA for the CDR3 is TGTGCCAGCAGTCCGACAATCTCTGGAAACACCATATATTTT. Encoded protein: CASSPTISGNTIYF.

The chain employs TRBV7-3 and TRBJ2-2; D perhaps matches TRBD1 (5 bases). Trimming pared 2 bases from V and 2 bases from J, leaving 6 bases between. Per germline, CDR1 SGHTA and CDR2 FQGTGA. The CDR3 has 14 amino acids. CDR3 in DNA: TGTGCCAGCAGCTTACAGGGTAACACCGGGGAGCTGTTTTTT. Translation: CASSLQGNTGELFF.

The J gene is TRBJ2-2, the V gene TRBV6-5; no definite D call. CDR3 size: 15 residues. Germline lookup yields CDR1 MNHEY and CDR2 SVGAGI. V lost 7 bases to trimming and J lost 2 bases, with 14 bases between them. CDR3 loop: CASISGFGNTGELFF. CDR3 in DNA: TGTGCCAGCATATCTGGGTTTGGCAACACCGGGGAGCTGTTTTTT.

The rearrangement joins TRBV18 to TRBJ2-2, with D possibly matching TRBD2 (6 bases). Germline-derived CDR1 and CDR2 are KGHSH and LQKENI. This CDR3 is 17 amino acids long. V was trimmed by 3 bases and J by 2 bases, leaving 16 bases between them. Written as DNA, the CDR3 is TGTGCCAGCTCACCGTTGCCCCGGAGGGGTAACACCGGGGAGCTGTTTTTT. As protein: CASSPLPRRGNTGELFF.

The rearrangement links TRBV7-2 to TRBJ2-3, with TRBD2 identical over 10 bases. The CDR3 has 16 residues. CDR1 and CDR2 (germline): SGHTA, FQGNSA. Trimming cost V 2 bases and J 4 bases; bases outside gene matches: 6. In DNA, the CDR3 is TGTGCCAGCAGCTTAAGAGGACTAGCGGAGCCAGATACGCAGTATTTT. Protein: CASSLRGLAEPDTQYF.

The chain combines TRBV20-1 with TRBJ2-7; no firm D call. Germline lookup yields CDR1 DFQATT and CDR2 SNEGSKA (reference sequence). The CDR3 has 11 residues. This CDR3 is CSAPRTNSQDV. For the CDR3, the DNA is TGCAGTGCCCCCCGCACGAATAGCCAGGACGTC.

The chain joins TRBV6-5 to TRBJ1-1; maybe TRBD1 (5 bases). Trimming removed 2 bases at V and 4 bases at J, with 11 bases between. This CDR3 contains 14 residues. CDR1 and CDR2 from the germline V gene are MNHEY and SVGAGI. CDR3 protein: CASSYRRGSTEAFF. The CDR3, as DNA: TGTGCCAGCAGTTACCGGAGGGGAAGCACTGAAGCTTTCTTT.

The gene calls are TRBV19 and TRBJ1-5; 10 bases agree with TRBD1. The trim removed 5 bases at V and 4 bases at J, leaving 5 bases unmatched. The CDR3 is 15 residues long. Germline V gene data show CDR1 as LNHDA and CDR2 as SQIVND (reference sequence). CDR3 sequence: CASSPGQGLNQPQHF. DNA for the CDR3: TGTGCCAGTAGTCCGGGACAGGGGTTAAATCAGCCCCAGCATTTT.

The genes are TRBV3-1 (or the pseudogene TRBV3-2) and TRBJ1-1, with D possibly TRBD1 on 5 matching bases. The V gene lost 0 bases and the J gene lost 10 bases, with 12 bases spanning the gap. This CDR3 spans 13 amino acids. Germline loops: CDR1 LGHDT, CDR2 YNNKEL (reference sequence). Here the CDR3 reads CASSQEGTGTAFF. In DNA form, the CDR3 reads TGTGCCAGCAGCCAAGAAGGCACGGGGACAGCTTTCTTT.

The rearrangement links TRBV29-1 to TRBJ1-1, with 8 bases matching TRBD1. The CDR3 consists of 12 residues. The V and J ends lost 7 bases and 4 bases, in that order; junction bases with no gene match: 5. Germline loops: CDR1 SQVTM, CDR2 ANQGSEA. The CDR3 protein is CSATGGATEAFF. In nucleotides, the CDR3 is TGCAGCGCAACAGGGGGGGCCACTGAAGCTTTCTTT. The full variable domain, rest sourced from reference TRBV29-1 and TRBJ1-1, is SAVISQKPSRDICQRGTSLTIQCQVDSQVTMMFWYRQQPGQSLTLIATANQGSEATYESGFVIDKFPISRPNLTFSTLTVSNMSPEDSSIYLCSATGGATEAFFGQGTRLTVV.

This sequence joins TRBV7-8 and TRBJ2-7; 9 nucleotides line up with TRBD2. V was clipped by 5 bases and J by 3 bases; unmatched bases: 5. Germline V gene data show CDR1 as SGHVS and CDR2 as FQNEAQ. The CDR3 sequence is 14 residues long. The CDR3 DNA is TGTGCCAGCAGCCAGTATAGCGGGGGCTACGAGCAGTACTTC. Translating it yields CASSQYSGGYEQYF.

The CDR3 loop is CASHRQPNTGELFF. The CDR3, as DNA: TGTGCCAGCCACAGACAACCGAACACCGGGGAGCTGTTTTTT. The rearrangement uses TRBV27 and TRBJ2-2; D ambiguous. Trimming removed 8 bases from V and 0 bases from J, with 10 bases in between. This CDR3 spans 14 amino acids. Germline V gives CDR1 MNHEY, CDR2 SMNVEV (reference sequence).

The chain uses TRBV14 and TRBJ1-2; maybe TRBD1 (6 bases). CDR3 length: 15 amino acids. Per germline, CDR1 SGHDN and CDR2 FVKESK. The V end lost 4 bases, the J end lost 0 bases, and 12 bases lay between the germline ends. CDR3 sequence (DNA): TGTGCCAGCAGCCGCAGGGGACCCCCTAACTATGGCTACACCTTC. Amino acids: CASSRRGPPNYGYTF.

The chain has TRBV6-5 and TRBJ1-1; D is unresolved. CDR1 and CDR2 (germline): MNHEY, SVGAGI. V was clipped by 6 bases and J by 1 base, with 15 bases between them. This CDR3 has 15 residues. The CDR3 nucleotides read TGTGCCAGCAGCCGCGGAGTTAAGGGGAACACTGAAGCTTTCTTT. Translating gives CASSRGVKGNTEAFF.

This clone was seen just once. The chain carries TRBV5-4 and TRBJ1-2; 7 bases are a match to TRBD1. V was pared by 3 bases and J by 4 bases, with 9 bases of the junction left unmatched. The CDR3 is 15 residues long. CDR1 is SGHNT, CDR2 YYREEE, per germline (reference sequence). The CDR3 here is CASSSSGGVGYGYTF. The CDR3 nucleotides are TGTGCCAGCAGCTCCTCAGGGGGGGTAGGCTATGGCTACACCTTC.

In this sample, this clone turned up a few times. The chain is built from TRBV18 and TRBJ2-1, with D perhaps given as TRBD1 or TRBD2 (6 bases each). Trimming pared 3 bases from V and 9 bases from J, leaving 21 bases between. Germline V gene lookup returns CDR1 KGHSH and CDR2 LQKENI. CDR3 length equals 16 residues. Here the CDR3 DNA reads TGTGCCAGCTCACCTCTTTCGGGGGCTGAGGTTAGTGAGCAGTTCTTC. This encodes CASSPLSGAEVSEQFF.

The rearrangement links TRBV9 to TRBJ1-2, with TRBD1 as a possible D gene (5 bases). CDR3 length equals 14 residues. V shed 3 bases and J shed 4 bases, with 13 bases lying between them. CDR1 SGDLS and CDR2 YYNGEE come from the germline V gene. The CDR3 DNA reads TGTGCCAGCAGCGCAGACAGTCCTCTCTATGGCTACACCTTC. Its protein product is CASSADSPLYGYTF.